These 17 T cell receptor beta chains were sequenced from one sample in a study of response to subunit inactivated influenza vaccine (dated by TCRdb to 2017 to 2018). Libraries were built with RT-PCR. Sequencing instrument: Illumina HiSeq 2500. The public reads were reprocessed in TCRdb via fastp at Q25 and MiXCR, keeping in-frame beta chains. Each entry is one CDR3 protein sequence, shown with its most common DNA and genes. For this sample there are about 570,000 distinct CDR3 sequences; approximately 11% appear just once. Around 10% of the sample is taken by the ten largest. The same specimen was also included in a second study, on T cells expressing NK-cell markers. That second publication adds: The TCR beta cDNA libraries were made using 5'RACE template switching, a step that added both a universal primer site and unique molecular identifiers.

The sequencing here drew on PBMCs from blood, taken on the day of vaccination. The source is a man aged 50-59 years who received an inactivated influenza vaccine. Donor details come from another sample of the same person, matched by shared clones.

The table lists this clonotype with a few counts. The CDR3 nucleotides read TGTGCCAGCAGTTTGGCAGCTAAAGAGACCCAGTACTTC. This encodes CASSLAAKETQYF. The V and J genes are TRBV27 and TRBJ2-5; D is unclear. CDR3 size: 13 residues. Germline V CDR1 and CDR2: MNHEY, SMNVEV (reference sequence). The V end was cut by 3 bases, the J end by 3 bases, with 8 bases between.

This clonotype was observed a few times. The V and J genes are TRBV28 and TRBJ1-1; 7 nucleotides align to TRBD1. CDR1 MDHEN and CDR2 SYDVKM come from the germline V gene. Losses at the gene ends were 6 bases for V and 4 bases for J; bases not matched to a gene: 8. The CDR3 spans 14 residues. The CDR3 spells CASREGGGITEAFF. CDR3 nucleotide sequence: TGTGCCAGCAGAGAGGGAGGGGGCATCACTGAAGCTTTCTTT.

This chain links TRBV2 with TRBJ2-1; D might be TRBD2 (7 bases). Germline assignment: CDR1 SNHLY and CDR2 FYNNEI. The CDR3 totals 15 residues. V lost 10 bases and J 4 bases, leaving 20 bases between the germline ends. Here the CDR3 reads CATTGASGGYNEQFF. CDR3 nucleotide sequence: TGTGCCACTACGGGGGCTAGCGGAGGATACAATGAGCAGTTCTTC. The whole variable domain, remainder taken from reference TRBV2 and TRBJ2-1, is EPEVTQTPSHQVTQMGQEVILRCVPISNHLYFYWYRQILGQKVEFLVSFYNNEISEKSEIFDDQFSVERPDGSNFTLKIRSTKLEDSAMYFCATTGASGGYNEQFFGPGTRLTVL.

The table lists this clonotype with many counts. V usage is TRBV20-1 and J usage is TRBJ2-7; the match to TRBD1 covers 7 bases. The CDR3 runs to 14 residues. Per the germline V gene, CDR1 is DFQATT and CDR2 is SNEGSKA (reference sequence). The J segment lost 1 base and the V segment lost 6 bases, leaving 9 bases of the junction unmatched. The CDR3 here is CSAPRQGHSYEQYF. CDR3 sequence (DNA): TGCAGTGCCCCTCGACAGGGCCATTCCTACGAGCAGTACTTC.

In its sample, this clonotype was seen a few times. V usage is TRBV20-1 and J usage is TRBJ2-4, with no clear D. The CDR3 is 12 residues long. CDR1 DFQATT and CDR2 SNEGSKA come from the germline V gene (reference sequence). V was pared by 3 bases and J by 3 bases, with 6 bases between. The CDR3 nucleotides are TGCAGTGCTAGCGGCGACAAAAACATTCAGTACTTC. This sequence encodes CSASGDKNIQYF.

The chain couples TRBV7-9 to TRBJ2-6, with 10 bases fitting TRBD1. From germline, CDR1 is SEHNR and CDR2 FQNEAQ (reference sequence). The CDR3 spans 17 residues. The trim removed 5 bases at V and 2 bases at J, leaving 6 bases unmatched. The CDR3 nucleotides are TGTGCCAGCAGCCCCAGACAGGGGGCGCCTGGGGCCAACGTCCTGACTTTC. It translates to CASSPRQGAPGANVLTF.

This clonotype was seen a few times. V and J are TRBV12-3 or TRBV12-4 and TRBJ2-6, with 10 bases matching TRBD1. This CDR3 region has 18 residues. The V and J ends lost 3 bases and 0 bases, in that order; junction bases with no gene match: 5. CDR3 sequence reads: CASSFTTGGPSGANVLTF. DNA of the CDR3: TGTGCCAGCAGTTTCACGACAGGGGGCCCCTCTGGGGCCAACGTCCTGACTTTC.

This clonotype occurred many times. The chain combines TRBV29-1 with TRBJ2-1; 7 positions match TRBD1. J was trimmed by 5 bases and V by 6 bases; bases with no gene match: 4. The CDR3 consists of 12 residues. Germline lookup yields CDR1 SQVTM and CDR2 ANQGSEA. CDR3 loop: CSVYTGDNEQFF. The CDR3 coding sequence is TGCAGCGTGTATACAGGGGACAATGAGCAGTTCTTC.

In this sample, this clonotype turned up many times. CDR3 nucleotides: TGCGCCAGCAGCCAACTAGGCCTGTTGGGGAACGCTAACTATGGCTACACCTTC. Residues: CASSQLGLLGNANYGYTF. V is TRBV4-3 and J is TRBJ1-2, with no clear D. Trimming removed 2 bases at V and 0 bases at J, with 19 bases between. Germline CDR1 and CDR2: LGHNA and YSLEER. CDR3 length: 18 residues.

This clonotype was observed at least ten times. The V call is TRBV9, the J call TRBJ2-7; the D is unclear. V was clipped by 2 bases and J by 4 bases, with 4 bases between them. The CDR3 totals 11 residues. In germline, CDR1 is SGDLS, CDR2 YYNGEE. DNA of the CDR3: TGTGCCAGCAGCGTGGGGTACGAGCAGTACTTC. It is translated as CASSVGYEQYF.

This clonotype showed up just a few times. The CDR3 DNA reads as TGTGCCAGCAGCCCCCTCACGGGGTCACCCCTCCACTTT. Encoded protein: CASSPLTGSPLHF. The chain uses TRBV14 and TRBJ1-6; unclear D gene. This CDR3 has 13 residues. Trimming removed 4 bases at V and 10 bases at J, with 11 bases between. Germline CDR1 SGHDN, CDR2 FVKESK. The variable domain in full, with the rest retrieved from reference TRBV14 and TRBJ1-6, is EAGVTQFPSHSVIEKGQTVTLRCDPISGHDNLYWYRRVMGKEIKFLLHFVKESKQDESGMPNNRFLAERTGGTYSTLKVQPAELEDSGVYFCASSPLTGSPLHFGNGTRLTVT.

This clonotype appeared many times. V and J are TRBV28 and TRBJ2-3; 9 bases map to TRBD1. CDR3 length: 16 residues. Germline CDR1 is MDHEN and CDR2 is SYDVKM. Trimming removed 4 bases from V and 6 bases from J; junction bases left unmatched: 11. In nucleotides, the CDR3 is TGTGCCAGCAGTTCCGCCGGGACAGGGTTACATGATACGCAGTATTTT. This codes for CASSSAGTGLHDTQYF. The variable domain in full, with the rest retrieved from reference TRBV28 and TRBJ2-3, is DVKVTQSSRYLVKRTGEKVFLECVQDMDHENMFWYRQDPGLGLRLIYFSYDVKMKEKGDIPEGYSVSREKKERFSLILESASTNQTSMYLCASSSAGTGLHDTQYFGPGTRLTVL.

This chain uses TRBV18 with TRBJ1-3; the D is unclear. Germline CDR1 and CDR2: KGHSH and LQKENI. The CDR3 has 15 amino acids. The germline V and J ends were trimmed by 0 bases and 0 bases, with 6 bases remaining between them. The DNA for the CDR3 is TGTGCCAGCTCACCACCACCGATCTCTGGAAACACCATATATTTT. Its translation is CASSPPPISGNTIYF.

The chain links TRBV3-1 to TRBJ2-3, with no clear D. There are 12 residues in the CDR3. Per the germline V gene, CDR1 is LGHDT and CDR2 is YNNKEL (reference sequence). V was trimmed by 4 bases and J by 7 bases, leaving 9 bases between them. The CDR3, as DNA: TGTGCCAGCAGCCCACAAGAAAATACGCAGTATTTT. Its protein product is CASSPQENTQYF.

This chain joins TRBV29-1 and TRBJ2-5; TRBD2 matches at 13 bases. V shed 0 bases, J shed 6 bases, and the junction held 10 bases outside the gene matches. The CDR3 consists of 17 residues. Germline lookup yields CDR1 SQVTM and CDR2 ANQGSEA. Written as DNA, the CDR3 is TGCAGCGTTGAAGAGATCACTAGCGGGAGGGCCCCCCAGACCCAGTACTTC. This gives the protein CSVEEITSGRAPQTQYF.

This chain connects TRBV15 to TRBJ1-5; D remains unclear. V dropped 0 bases and J dropped 4 bases, with 7 bases sitting between them. The CDR3 runs to 14 residues. Germline-derived CDR1 and CDR2 are LNHNV and YYDKDF (reference sequence). The chain's CDR3 is CATSRDLGNQPQHF. For the CDR3, the DNA is TGTGCCACCAGCAGAGATCTTGGGAATCAGCCCCAGCATTTT.

The gene calls are TRBV25-1 and TRBJ2-1, with unresolved D. Germline V gene lookup returns CDR1 MGHDK and CDR2 SYGVNS. With 8 bases removed from V and 8 bases from J, the gap between germline ends came to 10 bases. The CDR3 has 11 amino acids. This CDR3 is CASATRYEQFF. In nucleotides, the CDR3 is TGTGCCAGCGCTACAAGGTATGAGCAGTTCTTC.